Presented here are 12 T cell receptor beta chains from one specimen sequenced in a study of T cell changes during pregnancy in multiple sclerosis. Here immunoSEQ multiplex PCR was the method, and the copy in TCRdb shows in-frame clones only, minus some. The sample lists around 83,000 clones, under 95% occurring once. The material was CD4+ T cells from peripheral blood mononuclear cells, obtained in the second trimester of pregnancy. These receptors all come from a female donor with multiple sclerosis, enrolled in a pregnancy study.

This clone was seen only once. The chain joins TRBV7-9 to TRBJ1-1, with 8 nucleotides matching TRBD1. CDR1 is SEHNR and CDR2 is FQNEAQ in the germline V gene (reference sequence). The CDR3 consists of 15 residues. V trimming: 5 bases; J trimming: 5 bases; junction bases outside the gene matches: 10. Written as DNA, the CDR3 is TGTGCCAGCAGCCACCCTGGACAGGGTTGGACTGAAGCTTTCTTT. Its translation: CASSHPGQGWTEAFF.

The CDR3 is CASSLAGGSYEQYF. The DNA of the CDR3 is TGTGCCAGCAGCTTAGCGGGAGGATCCTACGAGCAGTACTTC. This chain links TRBV7-8 with TRBJ2-7; D possibly corresponds to TRBD2 (6 bases). The V and J ends lost 0 bases and 1 base respectively, with 7 bases between them. There are 14 residues in the CDR3. Germline V CDR1 and CDR2: SGHVS, FQNEAQ. The full variable domain, with the rest looked up from reference TRBV7-8 and TRBJ2-7, is GAGVSQSPRYKVAKRGQDVALRCDPISGHVSLFWYQQALGQGPEFLTYFQNEAQLDKSGLPSDRFFAERPEGSVSTLKIQRTQQEDSAVYLCASSLAGGSYEQYFGPGTRLTVT.

The rearrangement joins TRBV11-2 to TRBJ2-1; 8 bases are shared with TRBD2. The CDR3 covers 14 residues. V shed 7 bases and J 9 bases; nucleotides not matched to a gene: 11. Germline-derived CDR1 and CDR2 are SGHAT and FQNNGV. In DNA form, the CDR3 reads TGTGCCAGCAAAGGGGCGGGAGGATCTGGTGAGCAGTTCTTC. This sequence encodes CASKGAGGSGEQFF.

This clone was seen a single time. The chain recombines TRBV9 with TRBJ2-3; possible D gene TRBD2, 7 bases. This CDR3 has 16 amino acids. Per germline, CDR1 SGDLS and CDR2 YYNGEE. With 0 bases removed from V and 1 base from J, the gap between germline ends came to 12 bases. The CDR3 loop reads CASSVGGGVGTDTQYF. The CDR3 DNA is TGTGCCAGCAGCGTAGGCGGGGGCGTCGGCACAGATACGCAGTATTTT.

The gene calls are TRBV2 and TRBJ2-5, with 7 bases fitting TRBD2. Germline assignment: CDR1 SNHLY and CDR2 FYNNEI. The CDR3 consists of 13 residues. V lost 6 bases and J lost 1; bases outside the gene matches: 2. The CDR3 DNA reads as TGTGCCAGCAGCCGGGGGGTCCAAGAGACCCAGTACTTC. Protein: CASSRGVQETQYF.

The J gene is TRBJ2-2, the V gene TRBV11-3; 7 bases fit TRBD1. Per germline, CDR1 SGHNT and CDR2 YENEEA. The V and J ends lost 5 bases and 5 bases, in that order; junction bases with no gene match: 8. CDR3 size: 15 residues. CDR3 sequence (DNA): TGTGCCAGCAGCCCGGGACAGCTCTTAACCGGGGAGCTGTTTTTT. Encoded protein: CASSPGQLLTGELFF.

The chain employs TRBV13 and TRBJ2-5; 7 positions match TRBD1. Germline V gene data show CDR1 as PRHDT and CDR2 as FYEKMQ (reference sequence). CDR3 length: 16 amino acids. The ends lost 5 bases at V and 4 bases at J; junction bases unmatched: 13. CDR3 in DNA: TGTGCCAGCAGCGACCGCGACAGGGCGGTTCGAGAGACCCAGTACTTC. It specifies CASSDRDRAVRETQYF.

The V call is TRBV6-5, the J call TRBJ1-2; 11 nucleotides match TRBD1. Trimming at V came to 4 bases and at J to 5 bases, leaving 3 bases not matched to a gene. CDR1 is MNHEY and CDR2 is SVGAGI in the germline V gene. CDR3 length: 14 residues. CDR3 nucleotides: TGTGCCAGCAGTTGGGGGACAGGGGGGTATGGCTACACCTTC. As protein: CASSWGTGGYGYTF.

This clone appeared once. The chain links TRBV29-1 to TRBJ1-4; D remains unclear. Germline-derived CDR1 and CDR2 are SQVTM and ANQGSEA. The CDR3 consists of 12 residues. V lost 4 bases and J 6 bases, leaving 9 bases between the germline ends. The CDR3 DNA is TGCAGCGTTGCGGGAGTTGATGAAAAACTGTTTTTT. Translation: CSVAGVDEKLFF. Together with reference TRBV29-1 and TRBJ1-4, the CDR3 gives the full variable domain: SAVISQKPSRDICQRGTSLTIQCQVDSQVTMMFWYRQQPGQSLTLIATANQGSEATYESGFVIDKFPISRPNLTFSTLTVSNMSPEDSSIYLCSVAGVDEKLFFGSGTQLSVL.

The chain combines TRBV5-1 with TRBJ1-6; D not resolved. Trimming took off 2 bases at V and 5 bases at J, with 17 bases between the two ends. Germline V gene sequence: CDR1 SGHRS, CDR2 YFSETQ. The CDR3 runs to 17 residues. The CDR3 region is CASSFGSGTPNNSPLHF. CDR3 bases: TGCGCCAGCAGCTTTGGCAGCGGAACCCCCAATAATTCACCCCTCCACTTT.

This chain joins TRBV5-1 and TRBJ2-7; 7 nucleotides agree with TRBD2. The germline V gene encodes CDR1 SGHRS and CDR2 YFSETQ. V gave up 5 bases and J gave up 4 bases; unmatched junction bases: 3. The CDR3 runs to 12 residues. This CDR3 is CASRRGEYEQYF. The CDR3 DNA is TGCGCCAGCAGACGGGGGGAGTACGAGCAGTACTTC.

The V and J genes are TRBV30 and TRBJ2-7, with TRBD2 matching over 8 bases. Germline values: CDR1 GTSNPN, CDR2 SVGIG (reference sequence). The CDR3 runs to 14 residues. With V trimmed by 3 bases and J by 2 bases, 6 bases remained unmatched. The CDR3 DNA reads TGTGCCTGGAGGACCACGGGGGGGACCTACGAGCAGTACTTC. Its translation is CAWRTTGGTYEQYF.